This TCR beta chain is from a study of blood T cell repertoires in COVID-19. Study context: Both acute and convalescent COVID-19 samples were obtained from the United States, Italy and Spain. The analysed material was cDNA or gDNA that came from T cells, B-cell-depleted T cells, or PBMCs.

Original processing methods: Researchers report that nucleated cell counts were estimated from reference gene primer amplification. Measured with immunoSEQ multiplex PCR; TCRdb has only the in-frame clones, and not every one. That table supplies the V and J calls and clone size; D and trimming were determined from the DNA. This sample has approximately 52,000 clones, with over 75% found just once. Germline V gives CDR1 MNHEY, CDR2 SMNVEV (reference sequence). Trimming shortened V by 6 bases and J by 7 bases, and 12 bases separated the two germline ends. The CDR3 sequence is 13 residues long. Sequencing used peripheral blood. The gene calls are TRBV27 and TRBJ1-4, with a tentative D call TRBD1 (6 bases). This clonotype was obtained from a human donor in a cohort sampled during active COVID-19. The CDR3 nucleotides are TGTGCCAGCAGCCGGGGACATCGTGAAAAACTGTTTTTT. It yields the protein CASSRGHREKLFF. Variable domain in full (rest from reference TRBV27 and TRBJ1-4): EAQVTQNPRYLITVTGKKLTVTCSQNMNHEYMSWYRQDPGLGLRQIYYSMNVEVTDKGDVPEGYKVSRKEKRNFPLILESPSPNQTSLYFCASSRGHREKLFFGSGTQLSVL.